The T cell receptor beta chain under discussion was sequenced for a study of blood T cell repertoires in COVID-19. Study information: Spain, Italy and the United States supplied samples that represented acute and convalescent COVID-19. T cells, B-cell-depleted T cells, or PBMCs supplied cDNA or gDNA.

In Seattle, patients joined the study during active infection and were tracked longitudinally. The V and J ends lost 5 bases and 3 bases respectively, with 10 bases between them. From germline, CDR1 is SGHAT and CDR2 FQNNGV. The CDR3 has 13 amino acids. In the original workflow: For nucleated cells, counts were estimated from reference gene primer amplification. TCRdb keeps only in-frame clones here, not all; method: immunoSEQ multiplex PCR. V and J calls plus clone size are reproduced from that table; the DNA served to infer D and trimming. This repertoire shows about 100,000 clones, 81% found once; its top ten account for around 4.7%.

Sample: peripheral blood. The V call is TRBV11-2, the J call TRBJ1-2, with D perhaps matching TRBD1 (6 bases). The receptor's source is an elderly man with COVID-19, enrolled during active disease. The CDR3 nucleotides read TGTGCCAGCAGCATCAGGGGTGACTATGGCTACACCTTC. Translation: CASSIRGDYGYTF.